Below are 25 T cell receptor beta chains sequenced from a single sample in a study of CD8+CD57+ T cells in acquired aplastic anemia. An expansion of CD8+CD57+ cells by flow cytometry had been shown in patients chosen for sequencing. Genomic DNA, serving as template, underwent TCR beta VDJ and CDR3 profiling. From the reads, TCRdb called clonotypes with MiXCR, one entry per CDR3 protein. The data contain about 290,000 distinct CDR3 sequences, 56% of them singletons. The sample comprised sorted CD4+, CD8+, or CD8+CD57+ T cells (not recorded which) from PBMCs. These receptors originate from a human donor with aplastic anemia.

The CDR3 coding sequence is TGTGCCAGCAGTTACTCAGGTCAATGGAACACTGAAGCTTTCTTT. Encoded protein: CASSYSGQWNTEAFF. The chain is built from TRBV6-1 and TRBJ1-1; D gene ambiguous. The V gene lost 5 bases and the J gene lost 1 base, with 14 bases spanning the gap. The CDR3 has 15 amino acids. Germline loops: CDR1 MNHNS, CDR2 SASEGT.

The chain has TRBV25-1 and TRBJ2-7; a weak D match, TRBD2 (6 bases). The V end was cut by 2 bases, the J end by 0 bases, with 11 bases between. CDR3 length: 15 amino acids. Germline assignment: CDR1 MGHDK and CDR2 SYGVNS. In nucleotides, the CDR3 is TGTGCCAGCAGTGAACCGGGACTGGGCTCCTACGAGCAGTACTTC. Encoded protein: CASSEPGLGSYEQYF.

The chain employs TRBV6-6 and TRBJ2-7; TRBD1 matches 9 bases. The V gene end was trimmed by 5 bases and the J gene end by 2 bases; junction bases not matched to a gene: 4. From germline, CDR1 is MNHNY and CDR2 SVGAGI (reference sequence). The CDR3 has 14 residues. This CDR3 is CASSATGGTYEQYF. CDR3 in DNA: TGTGCCAGCAGTGCAACAGGGGGCACCTACGAGCAGTACTTC.

V is TRBV20-1 and J is TRBJ2-2; the match to TRBD2 covers 7 bases. The trim removed 6 bases at V and 4 bases at J, leaving 2 bases unmatched. The CDR3 covers 12 residues. The germline V gene has CDR1 DFQATT and CDR2 SNEGSKA (reference sequence). CDR3 amino acids: CSARTSTGELFF. The CDR3 DNA sequence: TGCAGTGCCCGGACTAGCACCGGGGAGCTGTTTTTT.

The V gene is TRBV2, the J gene TRBJ2-1; 9 nucleotides align to TRBD2. The CDR3 consists of 15 residues. Germline V lookup: CDR1 SNHLY, CDR2 FYNNEI. V lost 4 bases, J lost 4 bases, and 5 bases stayed unmatched. This chain's CDR3 is CASSGMTSGYNEQFF. DNA for the CDR3: TGTGCCAGCAGTGGCATGACTAGCGGTTACAATGAGCAGTTCTTC. Drawing the rest from reference TRBV2 and TRBJ2-1, the complete variable domain is EPEVTQTPSHQVTQMGQEVILRCVPISNHLYFYWYRQILGQKVEFLVSFYNNEISEKSEIFDDQFSVERPDGSNFTLKIRSTKLEDSAMYFCASSGMTSGYNEQFFGPGTRLTVL.

This clonotype was counted many times. The chain uses TRBV5-1 and TRBJ2-1, with 8 nucleotides matching TRBD2. Unmatched junction bases numbered 9, after V lost 4 bases and J lost 6 bases. This CDR3 is 15 amino acids long. Looked up from germline, CDR1 is SGHRS and CDR2 is YFSETQ. CDR3 nucleotide sequence: TGCGCCAGCAGCCCTCCCGGGACTAGTCGCAATGAGCAGTTCTTC. Translating it yields CASSPPGTSRNEQFF.

The rearrangement uses TRBV7-8 and TRBJ2-2; the match to TRBD2 covers 9 bases. The CDR3 length is 16 residues. Germline V lookup: CDR1 SGHVS, CDR2 FQNEAQ. V shed 5 bases and J 5 bases; nucleotides not matched to a gene: 9. The chain's CDR3 is CASSPLGLASTGELFF. The CDR3 region has the DNA TGTGCCAGCAGCCCTCTGGGACTAGCTTCGACCGGGGAGCTGTTTTTT.

The chain uses TRBV20-1 and TRBJ2-7, with 12 nucleotides matching TRBD2. In germline, CDR1 is DFQATT, CDR2 SNEGSKA (reference sequence). This CDR3 has 13 residues. V was pared by 6 bases and J by 3 bases, with 3 bases of the junction left unmatched. Written as DNA, the CDR3 is TGCAGTGCCGAGACTAGCGGGAGCTACGAGCAGTACTTC. Amino acid sequence: CSAETSGSYEQYF.

The genes are TRBV29-1 and TRBJ2-1; 9 positions match TRBD2. Germline CDR1 is SQVTM and CDR2 is ANQGSEA. This CDR3 is 13 amino acids long. The V segment lost 8 bases and the J segment 8 bases; nucleotides outside the gene matches: 10. The CDR3 region has the DNA TGCAGCCTGCCGGGACTAGCTATCCATGAGCAGTTCTTC. Its protein is CSLPGLAIHEQFF.

As concerns this clonotype: An end of the junction differs from the germline gene, which may be a read error. The V and J genes are TRBV7-9 and TRBJ2-2, with 9 bases identical to TRBD2. The CDR3 is 17 residues long. From germline, CDR1 is SEHNR and CDR2 FQNEAQ (reference sequence). The CDR3: CASSLGPGLASFGELFF. DNA of the CDR3: TGTGCCAGCAGCTTAGGTCCGGGACTAGCCTCTTTCGGGGAGCTGTTCTTT.

This clonotype was detected once. A much bigger clone sits one base away, suggesting this may be a read error. This chain connects TRBV30 to TRBJ1-1; TRBD1 agrees at 8 bases. The CDR3 is 14 residues long. Germline V CDR1 and CDR2: GTSNPN, SVGIG (reference sequence). CDR3 nucleotides: TGTACCTGGCACCCAGGGGGCGCGAACACTGAAGCTTTCTTT. This sequence encodes CTWHPGGANTEAFF.

This clonotype was seen more than once but under ten times. This chain joins TRBV10-3 and TRBJ1-1, with D tentatively TRBD1 (5 bases). Germline loops: CDR1 ENHRY, CDR2 SYGVKD. Trimming cost V 6 bases and J 6 bases, with 11 bases left between them. CDR3 size: 12 residues. DNA of the CDR3: TGTGCCATCAGATCAGGGAGCGCTGAAGCTTTCTTT. Translated: CAIRSGSAEAFF.

CDR3 DNA: TGCGCCAGCGGGGGACAGGGTAGTGGCAATCAGCCCCAGCATTTT. The encoded protein is CASGGQGSGNQPQHF. The chain is built from TRBV10-2 and TRBJ1-5, with 9 bases identical to TRBD1. CDR3 size: 15 residues. Trimming cost V 8 bases and J 2 bases; bases outside gene matches: 7. CDR1 WSHSY and CDR2 SAAADI come from the germline V gene.

There are a few counts of this clonotype. The chain combines TRBV7-6 with TRBJ1-1; D ambiguous. Germline CDR1 and CDR2: SGHVS and FNYEAQ. Trimming removed 3 bases from V and 4 bases from J, with 6 bases in between. This CDR3 region has 12 residues. CDR3 coding DNA: TGTGCCAGCAGCTTCCCAGGCACTGAAGCTTTCTTT. It encodes CASSFPGTEAFF. Filled out from reference TRBV7-6 and TRBJ1-1, the complete variable domain reads GAGVSQSPRYKVTKRGQDVALRCDPISGHVSLYWYRQALGQGPEFLTYFNYEAQQDKSGLPNDRFSAERPEGSISTLTIQRTEQRDSAMYRCASSFPGTEAFFGQGTRLTVV.

This clonotype was detected ten times or more. The rearrangement uses TRBV6-6 and TRBJ2-1; 15 bases map to TRBD2. The CDR3 totals 16 residues. Germline CDR1 reads MNHNY; CDR2 reads SVGAGI (reference sequence). V lost 6 bases to trimming and J lost 8 bases; unmatched junction nucleotides: 8. CDR3 in amino acids: CASSRRTSGRGDEQFF. The CDR3 coding sequence is TGTGCCAGCAGCCGCAGGACTAGCGGGAGGGGGGATGAGCAGTTCTTC.

The chain has TRBV29-1 and TRBJ2-7; 8 nucleotides agree with TRBD1. V lost 3 bases and J lost 7; bases outside the gene matches: 5. The CDR3 has 12 residues. CDR1 and CDR2 (germline): SQVTM, ANQGSEA. CDR3 in DNA: TGCAGCGTTGAGGGCAGGGGGCGAGAGCAGTACTTC. Translating gives CSVEGRGREQYF.

Worth noting for this clonotype: Relative to the germline gene, one junction end is altered; a read error may explain this. The gene calls are TRBV2 and TRBJ2-3, with D possibly being TRBD1 or TRBD2 (5 bases each). There are 14 residues in the CDR3. The germline V gene encodes CDR1 SNHLY and CDR2 FYNNEI. CDR3 loop: CASSGGSGTDTQNF. The CDR3, as DNA: TGTGCCAGCAGTGGGGGGTCTGGCACAGATACGCAGAATTTT.

In its sample, this clonotype was seen many times. The chain uses TRBV2 and TRBJ1-1; D uncertain. Trimming left V 2 bases short and J 3 bases short, with 7 bases between. The germline V gene encodes CDR1 SNHLY and CDR2 FYNNEI. The CDR3 sequence is 13 residues long. CDR3 amino acids: CASSESGYTEAFF. In nucleotides, the CDR3 is TGTGCCAGCAGTGAAAGTGGATACACTGAAGCTTTCTTT. The full variable domain, rest sourced from reference TRBV2 and TRBJ1-1, is EPEVTQTPSHQVTQMGQEVILRCVPISNHLYFYWYRQILGQKVEFLVSFYNNEISEKSEIFDDQFSVERPDGSNFTLKIRSTKLEDSAMYFCASSESGYTEAFFGQGTRLTVV.

Concerning this clonotype: The CDR3 end shows no conserved phenylalanine or tryptophan, and so a read error is likely. The DNA is omitted, as the CDR3 cannot be located on it reliably, and the CDR3 follows TCRdb's listing. CDR3 loop: CASSDGTNTEVFC. The chain couples TRBV7-2 to TRBJ1-1. The length of the CDR3 is 13 amino acids, counting both ends. From germline, CDR1 is SGHTA and CDR2 FQGNSA.

The chain couples TRBV9 to TRBJ1-2; no definite D call. The V end lost 0 bases, the J end lost 2 bases, and 8 bases lay between the germline ends. CDR1 and CDR2 (germline): SGDLS, YYNGEE. This CDR3 has 14 residues. CDR3 sequence: CASSVAEANYGYTF. CDR3 DNA: TGTGCCAGCAGCGTAGCGGAAGCAAACTATGGCTACACCTTC.

About this clonotype itself: A read error may produce the germline difference seen at one junction end. The DNA for the CDR3 is TGTGCCGCCAGTGACCAGGGACTAGCGGGAGGCGAGCAGTACTTC. Translating it yields CAASDQGLAGGEQYF. The chain carries TRBV24-1 and TRBJ2-7; TRBD2 aligns across 15 bases. The CDR3 runs 15 residues. Germline-derived CDR1 and CDR2 are KGHDR and SFDVKD.

This clonotype was detected once. The CDR3 sequence is CASSQPSGFGQYF. DNA for the CDR3: TGTGCCAGCAGCCAGCCCTCGGGGTTCGGGCAGTACTTC. This sequence joins TRBV16 and TRBJ2-7, with D possibly being TRBD2 (5 bases). The CDR3 spans 13 residues. Germline CDR1 KGHSY, CDR2 FQNENV. The V and J ends lost 3 bases and 9 bases respectively, with 15 bases between them.

The chain is built from TRBV7-3 and TRBJ2-4; tentative D call: TRBD2 (6 bases). This CDR3 has 14 residues. Germline V gives CDR1 SGHTA, CDR2 FQGTGA. Trimming stripped 2 bases from V and 7 bases from J, with 12 bases between. The CDR3 here is CASSLGGALNIQYF. In DNA form, the CDR3 reads TGTGCCAGCAGCTTAGGCGGGGCCTTGAACATTCAGTACTTC.

The genes are TRBV20-1 and TRBJ2-7; TRBD2 matches 8 bases. V was pared by 5 bases and J by 3 bases, with 9 bases of the junction left unmatched. There are 14 residues in the CDR3. Germline lookup yields CDR1 DFQATT and CDR2 SNEGSKA (reference sequence). CDR3 protein: CSAQERERVYEQYF. The CDR3 region has the DNA TGCAGTGCTCAGGAGCGGGAGAGGGTCTACGAGCAGTACTTC.

This clonotype was recorded many times. This chain links TRBV5-8 with TRBJ1-2, with TRBD1 identical over 8 bases. Germline V gives CDR1 SGHTS, CDR2 YDEGEE. J was trimmed by 2 bases and V by 2 bases; bases with no gene match: 5. The length of the CDR3 is 15 residues. Here the CDR3 DNA reads TGTGCCAGCAGCTTCAACAGGGGGGAAAACTATGGCTACACCTTC. Translation gives CASSFNRGENYGYTF.